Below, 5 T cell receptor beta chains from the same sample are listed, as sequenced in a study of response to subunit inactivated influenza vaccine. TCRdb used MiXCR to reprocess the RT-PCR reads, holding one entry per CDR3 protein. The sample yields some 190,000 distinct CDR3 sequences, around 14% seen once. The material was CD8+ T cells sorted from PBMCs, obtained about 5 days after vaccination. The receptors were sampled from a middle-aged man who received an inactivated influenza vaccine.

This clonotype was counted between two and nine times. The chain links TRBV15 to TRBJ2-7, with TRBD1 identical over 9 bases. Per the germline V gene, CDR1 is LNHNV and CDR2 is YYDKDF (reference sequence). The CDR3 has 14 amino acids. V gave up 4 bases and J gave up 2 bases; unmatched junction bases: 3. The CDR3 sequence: CATSTGTGTYEQYF. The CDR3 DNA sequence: TGTGCCACCAGCACCGGGACAGGGACCTACGAGCAGTACTTC.

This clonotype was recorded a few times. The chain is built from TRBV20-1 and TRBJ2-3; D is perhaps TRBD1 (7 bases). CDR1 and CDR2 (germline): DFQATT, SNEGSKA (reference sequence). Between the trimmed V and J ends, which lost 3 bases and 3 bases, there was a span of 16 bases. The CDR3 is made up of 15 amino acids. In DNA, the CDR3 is TGCAGTGCTAGTCCCCCAGGGGGGCAAACAGATACGCAGTATTTT. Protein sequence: CSASPPGGQTDTQYF.

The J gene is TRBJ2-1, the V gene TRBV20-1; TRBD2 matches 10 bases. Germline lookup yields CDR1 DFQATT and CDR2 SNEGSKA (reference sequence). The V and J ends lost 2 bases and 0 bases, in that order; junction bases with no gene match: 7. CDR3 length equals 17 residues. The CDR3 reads CSARTGLAEFSYNEQFF. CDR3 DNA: TGCAGTGCTAGAACTGGACTAGCGGAGTTCTCCTACAATGAGCAGTTCTTC.

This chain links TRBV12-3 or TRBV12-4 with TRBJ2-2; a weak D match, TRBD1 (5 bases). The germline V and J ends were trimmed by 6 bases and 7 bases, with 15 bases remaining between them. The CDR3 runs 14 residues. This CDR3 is CASSGSRGFGELFF. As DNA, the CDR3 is TGTGCCAGCAGCGGATCTAGGGGCTTCGGGGAGCTGTTTTTT.

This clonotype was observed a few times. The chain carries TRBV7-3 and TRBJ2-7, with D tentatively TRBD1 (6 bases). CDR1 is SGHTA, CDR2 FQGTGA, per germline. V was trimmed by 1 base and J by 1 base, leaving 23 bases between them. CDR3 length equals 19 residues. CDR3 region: CASSLSSPDWTVNSYEQYF. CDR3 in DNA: TGTGCCAGCAGCTTAAGTTCACCTGACTGGACAGTCAATTCCTACGAGCAGTACTTC.